This T cell receptor beta chain was found in a study of CD8+ T cells in alopecia areata. The treatment denotes: oral pan-JAK inhibitor, 5-10 mg twice daily. The V gene lost 5 bases and the J gene lost 8 bases, with 15 bases spanning the gap. Per germline, CDR1 SGHTA and CDR2 FQGNSA. The CDR3 runs to 13 residues. cDNA prepared by RNA extraction and subsequent reverse transcription served as the template for sequencing. Data came from immunoSEQ multiplex PCR; TCRdb stores just in-frame clones and leaves some out. The table shows nearly 200,000 clones, with 55% to 70% occurring only once. The source material was CD4+ T cells sorted from blood, sampled at week 24, from a patient treated with tofacitinib. The chain employs TRBV7-2 and TRBJ1-2, with D possibly matching TRBD1 (6 bases). This clonotype originated in a human donor with alopecia areata. The CDR3, as DNA: TGTGCCAGCAGCCTGGACAGCCTGGCGGGCTACACCTTC. Translation gives CASSLDSLAGYTF.